This T cell receptor beta chain was identified in a study of T cell responses to AZD1222 COVID-19 vaccine. General study findings and limits: White British people made up most donors, females outnumbered males, and clonal diversity was possibly underestimated. Spike-specific TCR breadth and depth grew following two AZD1222 doses.

Profiling relied on immunoSEQ multiplex PCR, and the TCRdb table lists in-frame clones only, not all of them. Here the sample spans 25,000 or so clones, roughly 84% being singletons. As to this clone: Its antigen is not known.

Doses given second, at about 4 or about 12 weeks, were pooled. This receptor was obtained from an adult who received the AZD1222 COVID-19 vaccine. The material sequenced was peripheral blood, taken 28 days after the second AZD1222 dose.

CDR3 residues: CASTRGDSGNTIYF. For the CDR3, the DNA is TGTGCCAGTACCCGGGGAGACTCTGGAAACACCATATATTTT. The J gene is TRBJ1-3, the V gene TRBV19; no firm D call. Trimming pared 7 bases from V and 0 bases from J, leaving 10 bases between. The germline V gene encodes CDR1 LNHDA and CDR2 SQIVND (reference sequence). The CDR3 is 14 residues long.